This T cell receptor beta chain emerged from a study of blood T cell repertoires in COVID-19. The overall study: Some COVID-19 samples were acute and others convalescent; all came from the United States, Italy and Spain. T cells, B-cell-depleted T cells, or PBMCs provided the cDNA or gDNA that served as material.

Method: immunoSEQ multiplex PCR; TCRdb's copy keeps in-frame clones and lacks some. This table has about 120,000 clones, 85% appearing once. Trimming cost V 3 bases and J 5 bases; bases outside gene matches: 7. The CDR3 runs to 15 residues. Germline V gene data show CDR1 as MNHNS and CDR2 as SASEGT. As concerns this clone: Other nucleotide sequences from this sample produce the same CDR3.

The origin of this receptor is a man at least 80 years old with active or convalescent COVID-19. Sequenced input: peripheral blood. The chain carries TRBV6-1 and TRBJ2-3; TRBD2 aligns across 8 bases. The chain's CDR3 is CASSEGSGGQDTQYF. The CDR3 DNA reads TGTGCCAGCAGTGAGGGGTCGGGGGGGCAAGATACGCAGTATTTT.